This TCR beta chain was identified in a study of blood T cells in healthy people across ages (dated by TCRdb to between 2014 and 2017). Some background on the complete study: Template switching captured roughly one uniquely barcoded TCR beta cDNA molecule per two T cells in model experiments. To track age-related changes in TCR beta repertoire diversity, the study relied on deep sequencing normalized with unique cDNA molecular identifiers. Four age groups were formed from the donors: young (average about 15 years), middle-aged (around 37), aged (approximately 60) and long-lived (roughly 81). To avoid experimental bias, donors of different ages were distributed randomly across sequencing lanes. The study analyzed two additional independent replicas of 1 million unique cDNA reads from the same blood draw for two donors, one aged 18 to 29 and one aged 80 or older.

To prepare the library, 5' RACE was applied. Instrument used: Illumina HiSeq 2500. The second PCR ran for about 7 to 11 cycles and used a J-beta primer mix along with a sample-barcoded 5' primer. A template-switch 5' adaptor carrying 12 random nucleotides introduced a unique molecular identifier onto each TCR beta cDNA molecule. At least 2.5 million CDR3-containing paired-end reads were obtained from each sample. First-strand cDNA synthesis was performed from all RNA using the Mint cDNA synthesis kit, with priming by a TRBC-specific oligonucleotide. After uracil-DNA glycosylase treatment, a first 18-cycle PCR used universal primers M1SS and BC2_uni_R on all cDNA. Per the source publication's procedure: Normalization of each sample was performed by random selection of 1 million high-quality reads, each carrying a distinct molecular identifier. Reads sharing molecular identifiers were discarded rather than binned into consensus sequences. CDR3 identification, clonotype clustering and error correction used MiTCR with a Q25 quality threshold and the strictest error-elimination algorithm. Lower-bound total TCR beta diversity was estimated with a nonparametric unseen species model using Euler transformation. The public reads were reanalyzed by TCRdb: fastp trimming at Q25, MiXCR alignment, in-frame beta chains only. Rows with a matching CDR3 protein are joined into one entry that keeps the most common DNA and genes. The V and J calls and clone size are TCRdb's, not the authors'. This sample lists 950,000 to 1,200,000 distinct CDR3 sequences; roughly two fifths were detected once. Around 13% of the sample is held by the ten biggest clonotypes.

Here is what the overall study found, with its caveats: The percentage of naive T cells measured by flow cytometry correlated strongly with observed TCR beta diversity. Observed TCR beta diversity per million T cells fell roughly linearly with age, and a significant reduction was already apparent by age roughly 40. Bulk unsorted PBMC profiling prevented conclusive comparison of naive and antigen-experienced compartments. Estimates of total diversity based on one million sequenced T cells were regarded as lower bounds and as underestimates. Compared with the aged group, more naive CD4+ T cells, fewer expanded clones and increased TCR diversity were shown by the long-lived group, suggesting age selection. The CMV infection status of donors was not known, potentially confounding age-related changes in expanded clonotypes.

Taken from the germline V gene, the CDR1 and CDR2 loops are SQVTM and ANQGSEA. V and J are truncated by 7 bases and 4 bases respectively, leaving an intervening sequence of 11 bases. Measured from the cysteine to the phenylalanine, the CDR3 is 12 residues long. Only the CDR3 DNA is retained, 36 bases long and in frame from the first base. Systemically healthy Caucasian individuals from Russia, around 38 in total and aged roughly 6 to 100 years, were included as donors. About 9.1 milliliters of peripheral blood were collected from each donor into EDTA-treated Vacutainer tubes. Ficoll-Paque density-gradient centrifugation was used to isolate PBMCs, with at least 7 million obtained per sample. Trizol reagent was used to extract total RNA from PBMCs, with at least 5.5 micrograms per sample. For every donor, flow cytometry on a PBMC aliquot measured the percentage of naive CD45RAhigh/CD27high T cells.

On this clonotype: It has no known antigen specificity. No base-level quality is on record; no much larger clone is a single base apart.

The V and J genes are TRBV29-1 and TRBJ2-1; the D gene is possibly TRBD1, with 5 bases matching. This TCR came from a man aged 18 to 30 in good health. The sample comprised blood. The DNA reads as follows: TGCAGCGCGCTGGGGCAGTACAATGAGCAGTTCTTC. It specifies CSALGQYNEQFF.